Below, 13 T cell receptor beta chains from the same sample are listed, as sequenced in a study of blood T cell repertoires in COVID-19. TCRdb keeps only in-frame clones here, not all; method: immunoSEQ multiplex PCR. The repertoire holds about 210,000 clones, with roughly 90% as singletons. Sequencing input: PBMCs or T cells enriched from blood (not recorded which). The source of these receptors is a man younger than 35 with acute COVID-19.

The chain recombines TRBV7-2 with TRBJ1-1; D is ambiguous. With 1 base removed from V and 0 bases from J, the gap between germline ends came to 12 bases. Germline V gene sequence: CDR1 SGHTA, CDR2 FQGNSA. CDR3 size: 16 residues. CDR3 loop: CASSLVLGSMNTEAFF. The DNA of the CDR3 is TGTGCCAGCAGCTTAGTCTTGGGGAGTATGAACACTGAAGCTTTCTTT.

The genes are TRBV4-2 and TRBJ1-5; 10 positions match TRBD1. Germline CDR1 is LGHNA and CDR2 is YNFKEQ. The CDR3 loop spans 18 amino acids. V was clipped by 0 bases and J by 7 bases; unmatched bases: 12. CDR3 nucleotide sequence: TGTGCCAGCAGCCAAGAAGTCCCGGGACAGGGGTTTGGGCAGCCCCAGCATTTT. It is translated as CASSQEVPGQGFGQPQHF.

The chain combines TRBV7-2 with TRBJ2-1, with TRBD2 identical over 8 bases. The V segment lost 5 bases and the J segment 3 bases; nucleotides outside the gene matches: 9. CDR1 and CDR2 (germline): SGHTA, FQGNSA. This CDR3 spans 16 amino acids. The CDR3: CASSKRREANYNEQFF. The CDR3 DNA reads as TGTGCCAGCAGCAAAAGGCGGGAGGCTAACTACAATGAGCAGTTCTTC.

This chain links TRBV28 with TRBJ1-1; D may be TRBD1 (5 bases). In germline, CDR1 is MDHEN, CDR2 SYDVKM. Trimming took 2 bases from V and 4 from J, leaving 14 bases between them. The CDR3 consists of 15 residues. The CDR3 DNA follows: TGTGCCAGCAGTTTAATTCGGGGGGGTGGCACTGAAGCTTTCTTT. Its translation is CASSLIRGGGTEAFF.

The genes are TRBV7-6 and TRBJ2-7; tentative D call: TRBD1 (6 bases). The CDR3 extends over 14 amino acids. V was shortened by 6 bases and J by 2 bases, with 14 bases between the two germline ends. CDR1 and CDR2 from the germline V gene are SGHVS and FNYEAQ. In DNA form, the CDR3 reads TGTGCCAGCAGTCACCGGGACACTGCCTACGAGCAGTACTTC. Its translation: CASSHRDTAYEQYF. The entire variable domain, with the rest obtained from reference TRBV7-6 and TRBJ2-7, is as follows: GAGVSQSPRYKVTKRGQDVALRCDPISGHVSLYWYRQALGQGPEFLTYFNYEAQQDKSGLPNDRFSAERPEGSISTLTIQRTEQRDSAMYRCASSHRDTAYEQYFGPGTRLTVT.

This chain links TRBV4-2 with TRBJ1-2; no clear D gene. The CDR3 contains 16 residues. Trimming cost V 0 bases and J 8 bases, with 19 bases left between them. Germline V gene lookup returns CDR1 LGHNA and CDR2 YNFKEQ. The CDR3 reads CASSQEWADESGGYTF. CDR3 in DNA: TGTGCCAGCAGCCAAGAGTGGGCAGATGAGAGTGGAGGCTACACCTTC.

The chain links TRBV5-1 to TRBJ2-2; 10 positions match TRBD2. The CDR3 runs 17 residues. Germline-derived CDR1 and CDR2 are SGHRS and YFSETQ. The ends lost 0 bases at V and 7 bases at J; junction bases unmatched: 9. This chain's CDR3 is CASSLVLAGVVDGELFF. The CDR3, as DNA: TGCGCCAGCAGCTTGGTGCTAGCGGGAGTGGTTGACGGGGAGCTGTTTTTT. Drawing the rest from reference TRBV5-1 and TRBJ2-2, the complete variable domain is KAGVTQTPRYLIKTRGQQVTLSCSPISGHRSVSWYQQTPGQGLQFLFEYFSETQRNKGNFPGRFSGRQFSNSRSEMNVSTLELGDSALYLCASSLVLAGVVDGELFFGEGSRLTVL.

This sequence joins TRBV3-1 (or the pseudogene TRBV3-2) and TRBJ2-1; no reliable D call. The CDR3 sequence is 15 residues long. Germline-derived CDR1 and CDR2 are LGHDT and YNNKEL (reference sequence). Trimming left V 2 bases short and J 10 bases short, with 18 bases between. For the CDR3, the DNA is TGTGCCAGCAGCCAATCAAGAAATGCCGCAAGCGAGCAGTTCTTC. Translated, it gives CASSQSRNAASEQFF.

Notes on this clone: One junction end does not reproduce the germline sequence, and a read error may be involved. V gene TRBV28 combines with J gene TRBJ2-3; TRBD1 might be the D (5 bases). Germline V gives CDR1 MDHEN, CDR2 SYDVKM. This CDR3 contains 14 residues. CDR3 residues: CASRDGQVTDTQYF. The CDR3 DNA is TGTGCGAGCAGGGATGGGCAAGTCACAGATACGCAGTATTTT.

CDR3: CASSGAGISKNIQYF. CDR3 DNA sequence: TGTGCCAGCAGTGGGGCGGGGATCTCCAAAAACATTCAGTACTTC. V usage is TRBV28 and J usage is TRBJ2-4; possible D gene TRBD2, 6 bases. The germline CDR1 and CDR2 sequences are MDHEN and SYDVKM. V lost 5 bases, J lost 2 bases, and 13 bases lay in between. The CDR3 spans 15 residues.

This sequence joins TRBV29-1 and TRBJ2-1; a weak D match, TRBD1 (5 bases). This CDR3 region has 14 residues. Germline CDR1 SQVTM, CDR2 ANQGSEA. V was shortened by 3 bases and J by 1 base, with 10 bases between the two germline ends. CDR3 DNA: TGCAGCGTTGACAAGGACATGTCCTACAATGAGCAGTTCTTC. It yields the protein CSVDKDMSYNEQFF.

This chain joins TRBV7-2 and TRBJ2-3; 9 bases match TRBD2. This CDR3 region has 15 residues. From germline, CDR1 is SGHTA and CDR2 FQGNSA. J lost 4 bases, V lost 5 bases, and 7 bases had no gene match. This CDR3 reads CASSVREGRADTQYF. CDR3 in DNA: TGTGCCAGCAGCGTGCGGGAGGGCCGGGCAGATACGCAGTATTTT.

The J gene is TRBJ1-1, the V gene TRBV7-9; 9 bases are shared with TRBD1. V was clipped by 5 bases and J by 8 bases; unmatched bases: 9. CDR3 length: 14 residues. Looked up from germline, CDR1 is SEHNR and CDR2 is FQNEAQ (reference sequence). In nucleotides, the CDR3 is TGTGCCAGCAGCCTCGGGACAGGGAGGTCGGAAGCTTTCTTT. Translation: CASSLGTGRSEAFF.